The 25 T cell receptor beta chains in this list originate from one sample, sequenced in a study of T cells in Graves' hyperthyroidism and ophthalmopathy. There were TCR beta CDR3 regions amplified from RNA transcripts. HTBI primers were used for first-round RT-PCR of the TCR CDR3. Each CDR3 protein is one row after TCRdb ran MiXCR on the multiplex PCR reads. The sample lists around 300,000 distinct CDR3 sequences; 13% were seen once. Input material: blood. These receptors were taken from a woman in her thirties with Graves' hyperthyroidism that later progressed to Graves' ophthalmopathy.

This clonotype was observed at least ten times. The rearrangement joins TRBV28 to TRBJ2-1; possibly TRBD1 for D (5 bases). CDR1 and CDR2 (germline): MDHEN, SYDVKM. Trimming removed 7 bases at V and 6 bases at J, with 10 bases between. The CDR3 consists of 12 residues. The CDR3 reads CASMGPTNEQFF. In nucleotides, the CDR3 is TGTGCCAGCATGGGGCCTACCAATGAGCAGTTCTTC.

This rearrangement joins TRBV5-4 to TRBJ2-7; 10 nucleotides align to TRBD1. The CDR3 runs to 15 residues. The J segment lost 3 bases and the V segment lost 4 bases, leaving 7 bases of the junction unmatched. Germline V gene lookup returns CDR1 SGHNT and CDR2 YYREEE (reference sequence). This CDR3 reads CASSMTGTGVYEQYF. The CDR3 DNA reads TGTGCCAGCAGCATGACCGGGACAGGGGTCTACGAGCAGTACTTC.

Note on this clonotype: This may be a read error, as it is one base from a much larger clone. Here the CDR3 reads CVSSLVLAGNEQFF. The CDR3 DNA reads as TGTGTCAGCAGTTTGGTACTAGCAGGAAATGAGCAGTTCTTC. The gene calls are TRBV27 and TRBJ2-1, with D possibly TRBD2 on 6 matching bases. The CDR3 extends over 14 amino acids. Germline CDR1 reads MNHEY; CDR2 reads SMNVEV (reference sequence).

This clonotype has only a few counts. The chain carries TRBV20-1 and TRBJ2-2; 10 nucleotides align to TRBD2. CDR1 is DFQATT, CDR2 SNEGSKA, per germline (reference sequence). This CDR3 spans 16 amino acids. V dropped 3 bases and J dropped 5; count of bases not matched to a gene: 9. The DNA of the CDR3 is TGCAGTGCTAGGATATTCCGGACTAGCGGAACCGGGGAGCTGTTTTTT. This translates into CSARIFRTSGTGELFF.

This clonotype was detected a few times. The CDR3 loop is CASSYPDRSGANVLTF. As DNA, the CDR3 is TGTGCCAGCAGTTACCCCGACAGATCTGGGGCCAACGTCCTGACTTTC. This rearrangement joins TRBV6-2 or TRBV6-3 to TRBJ2-6, with D perhaps matching TRBD1 (5 bases). From germline, CDR1 is MNHEY and CDR2 SVGEGT. The CDR3 spans 16 residues. V lost 2 bases and J 1 base, leaving 9 bases between the germline ends.

There are many counts of this clonotype. The chain carries TRBV11-2 and TRBJ2-3; TRBD1 or TRBD2 may be the D gene (5 bases each). The CDR3 runs 14 residues. V lost 4 bases and J lost 3, with 11 bases in between. CDR1 SGHAT and CDR2 FQNNGV come from the germline V gene. The CDR3 region has the DNA TGTGCCAGCAGCTCTGGGGGATGGACAGATACGCAGTATTTT. Its protein is CASSSGGWTDTQYF.

Regarding this clonotype: A read error may be the cause here, since a much bigger clone is one base away. The CDR3 nucleotides read TGTGCCAGCACCCCCGGGTGGGGGGATTATAATGAGCAGTTCTTC. Protein product: CASTPGWGDYNEQFF. This chain connects TRBV7-2 to TRBJ2-1; perhaps TRBD2 as D (6 bases). The CDR3 has 15 amino acids. V was pared by 7 bases and J by 7 bases, with 20 bases between. Germline CDR1 and CDR2: SGHTA and FQGNSA.

This clonotype was observed a few times. A much larger clone is a single base away; this may be a read error. V gene TRBV27 combines with J gene TRBJ2-1; D remains ambiguous. This CDR3 has 14 residues. Germline CDR1 MNHEY, CDR2 SMNVEV (reference sequence). CDR3 protein: CAGSFTRTYNEQFF. CDR3 sequence (DNA): TGTGCCGGCAGCTTTACCCGAACTTACAATGAGCAGTTCTTC.

The sample holds many counts of this clonotype. The rearrangement joins TRBV10-3 to TRBJ1-1, with D uncertain. V gave up 4 bases and J gave up 3 bases, with 12 bases separating them. The germline CDR1 and CDR2 sequences are ENHRY and SYGVKD. The CDR3 is 14 amino acids. As DNA, the CDR3 is TGTGCCATCAGTGTTAGCGGTGGAGACACTGAAGCTTTCTTT. It translates to CAISVSGGDTEAFF.

This clonotype was seen repeatedly, ten times or more. This chain connects TRBV6-2 or TRBV6-3 to TRBJ2-1; no definite D call. This CDR3 is built from 12 residues. CDR1 is MNHEY, CDR2 SVGEGT, per germline. With 7 bases removed from V and 6 bases from J, the gap between germline ends came to 10 bases. This CDR3 reads CASKQLRNEQFF. CDR3 coding DNA: TGTGCCAGCAAACAGTTACGCAATGAGCAGTTCTTC.

Ten or more counts support this clonotype. J is TRBJ2-7 and V is TRBV7-2; TRBD2 matches 9 bases. V lost 7 bases, J lost 2 bases, and 9 bases stayed unmatched. The germline gives CDR1 SGHTA, CDR2 FQGNSA. The CDR3 length is 15 residues. The CDR3 is CASTRDAGGPYEQYF. CDR3 DNA sequence: TGTGCCAGCACCCGGGACGCGGGAGGGCCCTACGAGCAGTACTTC.

This sequence joins TRBV7-9 and TRBJ2-2; D is unresolved. V shed 6 bases and J shed 0 bases, with 11 bases lying between them. The CDR3 is 15 residues long. Germline V gene sequence: CDR1 SEHNR, CDR2 FQNEAQ (reference sequence). CDR3 bases: TGTGCCAGCAGAAAAACCCTATCGAACACCGGGGAGCTGTTTTTT. Translation: CASRKTLSNTGELFF.

The V call is TRBV19, the J call TRBJ2-1, with 10 bases aligning to TRBD1. The CDR3 runs to 14 residues. Germline V lookup: CDR1 LNHDA, CDR2 SQIVND (reference sequence). With 7 bases clipped from V and 4 bases from J, the junction kept 4 bases outside the gene matches. CDR3 sequence reads: CASTGQGVYNEQFF. The DNA for the CDR3 is TGTGCCAGTACCGGACAGGGGGTATACAATGAGCAGTTCTTC.

The chain has TRBV12-3 or TRBV12-4 and TRBJ2-2; 11 bases map to TRBD2. After removal of 6 bases from V and 5 bases from J, the junction contained 5 bases not matched to a gene. The CDR3 runs to 15 residues. Here the CDR3 DNA reads TGTGCCAGCAGCTTGACTAGCGGGGTAACCGGGGAGCTGTTTTTT. It is translated as CASSLTSGVTGELFF.

The sample holds a few counts of this clonotype. This chain joins TRBV14 and TRBJ2-7; D gene unclear. Germline V lookup: CDR1 SGHDN, CDR2 FVKESK. This CDR3 is built from 13 residues. V was cut by 0 bases and J by 6 bases, with 9 bases left in between. The CDR3 DNA follows: TGTGCCAGCAGCCAAGAAAACTACATCGAGCAGTACTTC. This sequence encodes CASSQENYIEQYF. Full variable domain (remainder filled in from reference TRBV14 and TRBJ2-7): EAGVTQFPSHSVIEKGQTVTLRCDPISGHDNLYWYRRVMGKEIKFLLHFVKESKQDESGMPNNRFLAERTGGTYSTLKVQPAELEDSGVYFCASSQENYIEQYFGPGTRLTVT.

This clonotype was detected many times. V gene TRBV6-1 combines with J gene TRBJ2-7; possible D gene TRBD1, 6 bases. Between the trimmed V and J ends, which lost 5 bases and 2 bases, there was a span of 16 bases. Germline V gives CDR1 MNHNS, CDR2 SASEGT. This CDR3 comprises 15 residues. The CDR3 bases are TGTGCCAGCAGTTCTACTTGGACAGAAACCTACGAGCAGTACTTC. It translates to CASSSTWTETYEQYF.

At least ten counts were recorded for this clonotype. The chain couples TRBV7-9 to TRBJ1-4; D is unresolved. This CDR3 has 17 residues. Germline V gene data show CDR1 as SEHNR and CDR2 as FQNEAQ (reference sequence). The V end lost 1 base, the J end lost 8 bases, and 20 bases lay between the germline ends. CDR3 DNA sequence: TGTGCCAGCAGCTTAGGGCCCTCCGGGCAAGGTGGAGAAAAACTGTTTTTT. As protein: CASSLGPSGQGGEKLFF.

This clonotype was observed at least ten times. This sequence joins TRBV20-1 and TRBJ2-7; D is undetermined. The CDR3 sequence is 12 residues long. CDR1 and CDR2 (germline): DFQATT, SNEGSKA (reference sequence). Trimming shortened V by 3 bases and J by 2 bases, and 8 bases separated the two germline ends. The CDR3 DNA sequence: TGCAGTGCTAGTTCCAGAACCTACGAGCAGTACTTC. It codes for CSASSRTYEQYF.

This clonotype has ten or more counts. In DNA form, the CDR3 reads TGTGCCAGCACCTTGACTTTGAACACCGGGGAGCTGTTTTTT. Translated, it gives CASTLTLNTGELFF. This chain links TRBV27 with TRBJ2-2; no reliable D call. CDR1 and CDR2 from the germline V gene are MNHEY and SMNVEV (reference sequence). Deletions cut 7 bases from V and 1 base from J, with 10 bases between. CDR3 length: 14 residues.

The chain has TRBV5-8 and TRBJ2-7; D possibly corresponds to TRBD1 (5 bases). V was clipped by 3 bases and J by 3 bases, with 19 bases between them. CDR1 and CDR2 (germline): SGHTS, YDEGEE. The CDR3 totals 16 residues. CDR3 residues: CASSSGSLVPYYEQYF. The CDR3 nucleotides read TGTGCCAGCAGCTCAGGGTCCCTAGTCCCCTACTACGAGCAGTACTTC.

This clonotype was observed a handful of times. The V gene is TRBV10-3, the J gene TRBJ1-2; 8 bases are a match to TRBD1. V lost 4 bases and J lost 6; bases outside the gene matches: 10. The CDR3 has 15 amino acids. Per germline, CDR1 ENHRY and CDR2 SYGVKD. The CDR3 DNA is TGTGCCATCAGTGGCGCCGGACAGGGTTTGGATGGCTACACCTTC. Encoded protein: CAISGAGQGLDGYTF.

This clonotype showed up many times. The V and J genes are TRBV18 and TRBJ2-1; D is uncertain. The CDR3 runs to 16 residues. Germline CDR1 is KGHSH and CDR2 is LQKENI. V dropped 0 bases and J dropped 4 bases, with 13 bases sitting between them. The CDR3 DNA reads TGTGCCAGCTCACCACCTTTGAAGACGGTTTACAATGAGCAGTTCTTC. Translation gives CASSPPLKTVYNEQFF.

This clonotype was detected many times. This chain joins TRBV28 and TRBJ1-2, with D maybe TRBD1 (5 bases). Germline CDR1 is MDHEN and CDR2 is SYDVKM. V lost 7 bases and J lost 0, with 9 bases in between. The CDR3 length is 13 residues. The CDR3 DNA follows: TGTGCCAGCACCAAAGGGGCTAACTATGGCTACACCTTC. Its protein is CASTKGANYGYTF.

V is TRBV4-1 and J is TRBJ1-2; D may be TRBD1 (5 bases). The CDR3 has 16 residues. The V gene lost 4 bases and the J gene lost 4 bases, with 19 bases spanning the gap. From germline, CDR1 is MGHRA and CDR2 YSYEKL. DNA of the CDR3: TGCGCCAGCAGCCCCTCCCCTCGTGAAGGGACCTATGGCTACACCTTC. Translating gives CASSPSPREGTYGYTF.

This clonotype was counted between two and nine times. This sequence joins TRBV20-1 and TRBJ2-4; D not certain. Germline assignment: CDR1 DFQATT and CDR2 SNEGSKA (reference sequence). The CDR3 has 14 amino acids. Trimming stripped 0 bases from V and 3 bases from J, with 9 bases between. CDR3 protein: CSARDEESKNIQYF. Written as DNA, the CDR3 is TGCAGTGCTAGAGATGAAGAGAGCAAAAACATTCAGTACTTC.